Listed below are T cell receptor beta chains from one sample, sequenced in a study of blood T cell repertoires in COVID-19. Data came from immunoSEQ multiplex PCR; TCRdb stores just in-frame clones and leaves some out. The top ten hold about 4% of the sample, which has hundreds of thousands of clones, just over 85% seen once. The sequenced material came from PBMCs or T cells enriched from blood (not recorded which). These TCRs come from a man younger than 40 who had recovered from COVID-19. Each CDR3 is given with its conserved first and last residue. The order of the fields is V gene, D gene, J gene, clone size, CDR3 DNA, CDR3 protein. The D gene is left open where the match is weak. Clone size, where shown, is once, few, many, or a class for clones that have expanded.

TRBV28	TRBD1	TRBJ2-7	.	TGTGCCAGCAGTCCGGTGCGAAGGGGGCTCTCCTACGAGCAGTACTTC	CASSPVRRGLSYEQYF
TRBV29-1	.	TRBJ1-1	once	TGCAGCGTTATCCCCATGGAGATGAACACTGAAGCTTTCTTT	CSVIPMEMNTEAFF
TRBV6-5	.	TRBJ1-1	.	TGTGCCAGCAGTTACCAGGGACTGGGTAACACTGAAGCTTTCTTT	CASSYQGLGNTEAFF
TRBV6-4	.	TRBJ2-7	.	TGTGCCAGCCCTAGCGCCAGCTCCTACGAGCAGTACTTC	CASPSASSYEQYF
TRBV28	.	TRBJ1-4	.	TGTGCCAGCAGTTTTGGGGGCACTAATGAAAAACTGTTTTTT	CASSFGGTNEKLFF
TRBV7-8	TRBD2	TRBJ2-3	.	TGTGCCAGCAGCGTTACTAGCGGGAGGGATACGCAGTATTTT	CASSVTSGRDTQYF
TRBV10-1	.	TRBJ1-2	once	TGCGCCAGCAGGTGGGCCCGAGTCAAACGGGGAGGCTACACCTTC	CASRWARVKRGGYTF
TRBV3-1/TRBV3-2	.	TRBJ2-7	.	TGTGCCAGCAGCCAAATGGGGGGCGGCAAAGCGGGGGAGCAGTACTTC	CASSQMGGGKAGEQYF
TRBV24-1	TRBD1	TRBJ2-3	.	TGTGCCACCAGTGACACCGGGACAGGCGTTGGCACAGATACGCAGTATTTT	CATSDTGTGVGTDTQYF
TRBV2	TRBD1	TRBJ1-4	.	TGTGCCAGCAGTGCGCCACCGGGACAGGGGAGGGAAAAACTGTTTTTT	CASSAPPGQGREKLFF
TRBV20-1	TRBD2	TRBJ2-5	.	TGCAGTGCTAGTCCCGGCGGGAGGCAAGAGACCCAGTACTTC	CSASPGGRQETQYF
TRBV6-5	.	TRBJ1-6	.	TGTGCCAGCAGTCAACCAGGGGAATCCCTCCACTTT	CASSQPGESLHF
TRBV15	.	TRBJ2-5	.	TGTGCCACCAGTTACGGGCAGGGTAGAGAGACCCAGTACTTC	CATSYGQGRETQYF
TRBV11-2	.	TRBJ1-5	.	TGTGCCAGCAGCTTATTTCTTGGGGGGGGTCAGCCCCAGCATTTT	CASSLFLGGGQPQHF
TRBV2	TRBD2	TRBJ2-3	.	TGTGCCAGCAGGCCGGGGGGGCGTACAGATACGCAGTATTTT	CASRPGGRTDTQYF
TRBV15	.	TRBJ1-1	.	TGTGCCACCAGAAGGGGACACGCGAACACTGAAGCTTTCTTT	CATRRGHANTEAFF
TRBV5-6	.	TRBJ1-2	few	TGTGCCAGCAGCCGGAGACAGCAATACTATGGCTACACCTTC	CASSRRQQYYGYTF
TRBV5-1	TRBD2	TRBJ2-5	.	TGCGCCAGCAGCGGGGCGGGGGGGCGTGAGGAGACCCAGTACTTC	CASSGAGGREETQYF
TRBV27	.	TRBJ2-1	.	TGTGCCAGCAGTCCCAGGGGCAGTGGGCAGAGAAATGAGCAGTTCTTC	CASSPRGSGQRNEQFF
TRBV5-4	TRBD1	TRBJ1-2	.	TGTGCCAGCAGCCTCGACAGGGTGGCTGGCTACACCTTC	CASSLDRVAGYTF
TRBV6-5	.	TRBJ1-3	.	TGTGCCAGCAGTTTTGACAGGAGCTCTGGAAACACCATATATTTT	CASSFDRSSGNTIYF
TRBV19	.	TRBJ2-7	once	TGTGCCAGTAGTATACCCCCCGACTTCTCCTACGAGCAGTACTTC	CASSIPPDFSYEQYF
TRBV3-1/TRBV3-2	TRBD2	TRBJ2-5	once	TGTGCCAGCAGCCACCGGACTAGCGGTGGGGAGACCCAGTACTTC	CASSHRTSGGETQYF
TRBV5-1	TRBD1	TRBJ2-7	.	TGCGCCAGCAGCTTGGGGACAGGGGTGCTGGAGCAGTACTTC	CASSLGTGVLEQYF
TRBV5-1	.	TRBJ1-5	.	TGCGCCAGCAGCCTCACATCGGGGGGTCAGCCCCAGCATTTT	CASSLTSGGQPQHF
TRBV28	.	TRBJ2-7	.	TGTGCCAGCAGTTTACCCCCGAGCACCTACGAGCAGTACTTC	CASSLPPSTYEQYF
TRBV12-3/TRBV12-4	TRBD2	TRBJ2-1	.	TGTGCCAGCATGAGCGGGGGGGCCGGTGAGCAGTTCTTC	CASMSGGAGEQFF
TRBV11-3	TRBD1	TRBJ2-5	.	TGTGCCAGCAGCTCGACAGGGCTGATGCAAGAGACCCAGTACTTC	CASSSTGLMQETQYF
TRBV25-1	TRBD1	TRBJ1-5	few	TGTGCCAGCAGTGAATCGGACAGGGGCAATCAGCCCCAGCATTTT	CASSESDRGNQPQHF
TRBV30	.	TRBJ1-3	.	TGTGCCTGGAGTGGAGAACCCTCTGGAAACACCATATATTTT	CAWSGEPSGNTIYF
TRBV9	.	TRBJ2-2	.	TGTGCCAGCAGCGTAGCGGGGTGGGCCGGGGAGCTGTTTTTT	CASSVAGWAGELFF
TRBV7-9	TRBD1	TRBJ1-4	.	TGTGCCAGCAGTTTAAACAGGGGGCGCGGGGAAAAACTGTTTTTT	CASSLNRGRGEKLFF
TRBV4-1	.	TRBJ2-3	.	TGCGCCAGCAGCCAAGTATCCAGGGGAGGCACAGATACGCAGTATTTT	CASSQVSRGGTDTQYF
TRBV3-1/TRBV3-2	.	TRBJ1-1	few	TGTGCCAGCAGCCAAGATCAAGGGGGGGCAGACCCGAACACTGAAGCTTTCTTT	CASSQDQGGADPNTEAFF
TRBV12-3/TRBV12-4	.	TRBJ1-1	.	TGTGCCAGCAGTTTCCGCGGGAACACTGAAGCTTTCTTT	CASSFRGNTEAFF
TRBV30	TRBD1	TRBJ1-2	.	TGTGCCTGGCAGACAGGGAGCTATGGCTACACCTTC	CAWQTGSYGYTF
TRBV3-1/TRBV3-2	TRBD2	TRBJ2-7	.	TGTGCCAGCAGCCAAGAACTAGCGATCTCCTACGAGCAGTACTTC	CASSQELAISYEQYF
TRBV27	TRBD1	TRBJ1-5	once	TGTGCCAGCAGTTTATCAGGGGGCGCGGGACAGCCCCAGCATTTT	CASSLSGGAGQPQHF
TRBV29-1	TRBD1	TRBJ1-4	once	TGCAGCGTTGATTTTGGGACAGGTGGTGAAAAACTGTTTTTT	CSVDFGTGGEKLFF
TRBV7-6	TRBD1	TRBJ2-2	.	TGTGCCAGCAGCTTAAGGACAGGGACTCCCACCGCCGGGGAGCTGTTTTTT	CASSLRTGTPTAGELFF
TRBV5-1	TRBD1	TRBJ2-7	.	TGCGCCAGCACAGAAGGGACAGGGCCCTACGAGCAGTACTTC	CASTEGTGPYEQYF
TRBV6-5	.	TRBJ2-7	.	TGTGCCACCAAAAGTAGCGGTTCGATCTCCTACGAGCAGTACTTC	CATKSSGSISYEQYF
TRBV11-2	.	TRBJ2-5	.	TGTGCCAGCAGCTTAGGGGCAGGGTCACTCCAAGAGACCCAGTACTTC	CASSLGAGSLQETQYF
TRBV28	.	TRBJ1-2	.	TGTGCCACCTGCCCGGGGGGCGCGAATGGGTATGGCTACACCTTC	CATCPGGANGYGYTF
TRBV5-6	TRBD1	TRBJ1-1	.	TGTGCCAGCAGCTCCCTTACAGGGGGTACTGAAGCTTTCTTT	CASSSLTGGTEAFF
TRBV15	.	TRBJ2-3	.	TGTGCCATTCAGCGGGTCAGCTACACAGATACGCAGTATTTT	CAIQRVSYTDTQYF
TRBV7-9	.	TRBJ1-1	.	TGTGCCAGCAGCTTAGTCCTGGAGGGCACTGAAGCTTTCTTT	CASSLVLEGTEAFF
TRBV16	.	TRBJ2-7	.	TGTGCCAGCAGCCAATTCTACGGTGGGCTAGAGCAGTACTTC	CASSQFYGGLEQYF
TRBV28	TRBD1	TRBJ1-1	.	TGTGCCAGCAGTTTATCGCTGGACAGGGGCGAAGCTTTCTTT	CASSLSLDRGEAFF
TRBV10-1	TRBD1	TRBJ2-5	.	TGCGCCAGCAGTATGGGGGACAGCCAAGAGACCCAGTACTTC	CASSMGDSQETQYF